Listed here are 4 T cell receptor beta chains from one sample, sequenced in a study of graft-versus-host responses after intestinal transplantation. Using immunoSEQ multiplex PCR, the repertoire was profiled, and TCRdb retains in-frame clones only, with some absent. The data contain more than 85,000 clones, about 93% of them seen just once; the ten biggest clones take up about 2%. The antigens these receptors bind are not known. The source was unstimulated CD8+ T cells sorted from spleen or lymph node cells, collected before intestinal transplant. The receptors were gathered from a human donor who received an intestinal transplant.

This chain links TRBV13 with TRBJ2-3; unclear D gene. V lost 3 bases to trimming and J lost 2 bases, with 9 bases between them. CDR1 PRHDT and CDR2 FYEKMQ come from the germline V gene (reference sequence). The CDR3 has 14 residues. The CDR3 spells CASSLGALTDTQYF. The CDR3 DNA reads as TGTGCCAGCAGCTTGGGCGCTCTCACAGATACGCAGTATTTT.

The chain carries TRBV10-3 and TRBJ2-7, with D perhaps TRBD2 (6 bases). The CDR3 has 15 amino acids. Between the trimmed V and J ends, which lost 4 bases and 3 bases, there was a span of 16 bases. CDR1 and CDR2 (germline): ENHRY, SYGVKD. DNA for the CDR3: TGTGCCATCAGTGGACTCGGAGGGAGCGACTACGAGCAGTACTTC. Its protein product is CAISGLGGSDYEQYF.

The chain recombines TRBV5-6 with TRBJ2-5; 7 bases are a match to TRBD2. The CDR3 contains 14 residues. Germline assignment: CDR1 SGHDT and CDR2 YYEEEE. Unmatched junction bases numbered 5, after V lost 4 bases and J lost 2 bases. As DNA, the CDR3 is TGTGCCAGCAGCCTGGGGGGGGTACAAGAGACCCAGTACTTC. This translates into CASSLGGVQETQYF.

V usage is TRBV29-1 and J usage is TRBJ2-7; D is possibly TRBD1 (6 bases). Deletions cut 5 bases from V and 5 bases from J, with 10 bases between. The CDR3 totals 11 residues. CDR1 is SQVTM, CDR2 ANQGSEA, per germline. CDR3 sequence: CSVLQGNEQYF. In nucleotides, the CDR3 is TGCAGCGTTTTACAGGGAAACGAGCAGTACTTC.